These 32 T cell receptor beta chains were all obtained from the same sample, sequenced in a study of vaccination and CD4 T cells after COVID-19. The Oncomine TCR Beta short-read assay sequenced DNA from cultured CD4+ T cells. Each CDR3 protein is one row after TCRdb ran MiXCR on the PCR reads. Among about 3,000 distinct CDR3 sequences, about 76% were seen once, and the ten largest hold approximately 26%. These receptors have no known antigen. Treatment indicated: roughly 10-day PBMC culture with coronavirus spike peptide pools or control peptides (ViraFEST assay). Sequencing was carried out using CD4+ T cells from blood, cultured in vitro. The receptor source for this set is a human donor who had recovered from COVID-19.

V is TRBV6-1 and J is TRBJ1-2; a possible D gene is TRBD1 (5 bases). CDR3 size: 13 residues. Germline V gene data show CDR1 as MNHNS and CDR2 as SASEGT. V lost 10 bases to trimming and J lost 0 bases, with 12 bases between them. CDR3: CATRGQANYGYTF. The CDR3, as DNA: TGTGCCACGCGAGGACAAGCTAACTATGGCTACACCTTC.

On this clonotype: Possible read error: a much larger clone is one base away. The chain has TRBV6-1 and TRBJ1-5; the match to TRBD1 covers 7 bases. This CDR3 region has 16 residues. Per germline, CDR1 MNHNS and CDR2 SASEGT. CDR3 nucleotides: TGTGCCAGCAGTGAAATATGGGGACAGTCAAATCAGCCCCAGCAGTTT. As protein: CASSEIWGQSNQPQQF.

This chain uses TRBV6-5 with TRBJ1-2, with D uncertain. V was trimmed by 0 bases and J by 6 bases, leaving 23 bases between them. CDR3 length: 18 residues. Germline V gene sequence: CDR1 MNHEY, CDR2 SVGAGI. CDR3 bases: TGTGCCAGCAGTTACTCGAGGGTTAGACTGCAAACTACGGATGGCTACACCTTC. It specifies CASSYSRVRLQTTDGYTF.

The table lists this clonotype with a few counts. The V and J genes are TRBV20-1 and TRBJ1-5, with D maybe TRBD1 (5 bases). The CDR3 sequence is 15 residues long. V was clipped by 5 bases and J by 6 bases, with 20 bases between them. Germline-derived CDR1 and CDR2 are DFQATT and SNEGSKA (reference sequence). Here the CDR3 DNA reads TGCAGTGCTTACGGGGGGGGATGGGGTGGTCAGCCCCAGCATTTT. Encoded protein: CSAYGGGWGGQPQHF.

This chain links TRBV6-1 with TRBJ1-5, with 8 bases that match TRBD1. This CDR3 is built from 14 residues. The germline V gene has CDR1 MNHNS and CDR2 SASEGT. J lost 6 bases, V lost 6 bases, and 7 bases had no gene match. CDR3 residues: CASRPGGARQPQHF. CDR3 DNA sequence: TGTGCCAGCAGGCCAGGGGGCGCACGTCAGCCCCAGCATTTT.

This chain uses TRBV6-1 with TRBJ2-7; 7 positions match TRBD2. J gave up 6 bases and V 5 bases, and 16 bases lay outside the gene matches. The length of the CDR3 is 16 residues. The germline CDR1 and CDR2 sequences are MNHNS and SASEGT. The CDR3 bases are TGTGCCAGCAGTACCTTCGGGGGGACCCTACTACGCGAGCAGTACTTC. It codes for CASSTFGGTLLREQYF.

V and J are TRBV7-9 and TRBJ1-2; D unclear. Trimming took off 2 bases at V and 4 bases at J, with 5 bases between the two ends. The CDR3 has 12 amino acids. Germline CDR1 and CDR2: SEHNR and FQNEAQ (reference sequence). CDR3 sequence (DNA): TGTGCCAGCAGCTTAAGGGCCTATGGCTACACCTTC. It yields the protein CASSLRAYGYTF.

The J gene is TRBJ1-5, the V gene TRBV7-6, with D possibly matching TRBD1 (5 bases). This CDR3 region has 15 residues. The V and J ends lost 1 base and 7 bases respectively, with 14 bases between them. Per the germline V gene, CDR1 is SGHVS and CDR2 is FNYEAQ. CDR3 protein: CASSLGDSHRQPQHF. The CDR3 nucleotides read TGTGCCAGCAGCTTAGGGGACTCCCACAGGCAGCCCCAGCATTTT.

The CDR3 region is CASRLGMGETQYF. CDR3 DNA sequence: TGTGCCAGCAGACTCGGGATGGGTGAGACCCAGTACTTC. V usage is TRBV7-2 and J usage is TRBJ2-5; D might be TRBD2 (5 bases). This CDR3 comprises 13 residues. Looked up from germline, CDR1 is SGHTA and CDR2 is FQGNSA. V was trimmed by 6 bases and J by 5 bases, leaving 13 bases between them.

V and J are TRBV20-1 and TRBJ1-2; D is perhaps TRBD1 (5 bases). From germline, CDR1 is DFQATT and CDR2 SNEGSKA (reference sequence). CDR3 length equals 11 residues. CDR3: CALRVPFTYTF. CDR3 sequence (DNA): TGCGCCCTCAGGGTCCCCTTCACCTACACCTTC.

This rearrangement joins TRBV20-1 to TRBJ1-5, with TRBD1 as a possible D gene (5 bases). V was clipped by 1 base and J by 3 bases, with 22 bases between them. Germline loops: CDR1 DFQATT, CDR2 SNEGSKA (reference sequence). This CDR3 region has 18 residues. The CDR3 region has the DNA TGCAGTGCTAGAGTCGGACCCGGGGGACCGTTTTACAATCAGCCCCAGCATTTT. It translates to CSARVGPGGPFYNQPQHF.

In this sample, this clonotype turned up once. The chain employs TRBV27 and TRBJ2-1, with D perhaps TRBD1 (6 bases). Germline lookup yields CDR1 MNHEY and CDR2 SMNVEV (reference sequence). The V end lost 4 bases, the J end lost 3 bases, and 10 bases lay between the germline ends. The CDR3 totals 14 residues. The CDR3 loop is CASSSRGFYNEQFF. In DNA, the CDR3 is TGTGCCAGCAGTTCCAGGGGCTTCTACAATGAGCAGTTCTTC.

V gene TRBV7-2 combines with J gene TRBJ1-2, with 7 bases matching TRBD1. V shed 2 bases and J 7 bases; nucleotides not matched to a gene: 10. The CDR3 consists of 15 residues. Germline CDR1 and CDR2: SGHTA and FQGNSA. DNA of the CDR3: TGTGCCAGCAGCTTAATTACTCTCTCAGGGGGTGGCTACACCTTC. Its translation: CASSLITLSGGGYTF.

This chain links TRBV15 with TRBJ1-2, with D possibly being TRBD1 (6 bases). The CDR3 sequence is 19 residues long. V lost 3 bases to trimming and J lost 6 bases, with 29 bases between them. Germline lookup yields CDR1 LNHNV and CDR2 YYDKDF (reference sequence). CDR3 sequence (DNA): TGTGCCACCAGCAGGGGGATTATATACCGGGCAGGGGTTGGAAATGGCTACACCTTC. As protein: CATSRGIIYRAGVGNGYTF.

V gene TRBV15 combines with J gene TRBJ1-2; D gene unclear. The CDR3 is 14 residues long. Germline V lookup: CDR1 LNHNV, CDR2 YYDKDF (reference sequence). V was cut by 3 bases and J by 4 bases, with 12 bases left in between. CDR3 amino acids: CATSRAKGPYGYTF. The DNA for the CDR3 is TGTGCCACCAGCAGGGCCAAGGGCCCCTATGGCTACACCTTC. The variable domain in full, completed from reference TRBV15 and TRBJ1-2, reads DAMVIQNPRYQVTQFGKPVTLSCSQTLNHNVMYWYQQKSSQAPKLLFHYYDKDFNNEADTPDNFQSRRPNTSFCFLDIRSPGLGDTAMYLCATSRAKGPYGYTFGSGTRLTVV.

This clonotype was recorded once. The V and J genes are TRBV6-1 and TRBJ2-7, with unresolved D. The CDR3 length is 14 residues. The germline V and J ends were trimmed by 5 bases and 5 bases, with 16 bases remaining between them. Germline lookup yields CDR1 MNHNS and CDR2 SASEGT. CDR3 protein: CASSPHPAAHEQYF. In nucleotides, the CDR3 is TGTGCCAGCAGTCCCCACCCCGCGGCCCACGAGCAGTACTTC.

This clonotype was detected only a few times. The V gene is TRBV15, the J gene TRBJ2-3, with 15 bases identical to TRBD2. CDR1 and CDR2 from the germline V gene are LNHNV and YYDKDF (reference sequence). There are 16 residues in the CDR3. The V segment lost 2 bases and the J segment 6 bases; nucleotides outside the gene matches: 3. The DNA of the CDR3 is TGTGCCACCAGCAGACCTGGACTAGCGGGGGGGGATACGCAGTATTTT. This translates into CATSRPGLAGGDTQYF.

V and J are TRBV27 and TRBJ1-5; 7 bases line up with TRBD1. V shed 4 bases and J 5 bases; nucleotides not matched to a gene: 2. Germline V lookup: CDR1 MNHEY, CDR2 SMNVEV (reference sequence). The CDR3 is 13 residues long. In DNA form, the CDR3 reads TGTGCCAGCAGTTGGGACAGAGATCAGCCCCAGCATTTT. This gives the protein CASSWDRDQPQHF.

V is TRBV21-1 and J is TRBJ1-1. TRBV21-1 represents a pseudogene. This CDR3 spans 13 amino acids. The CDR3 here is CASSQAGNTEAFF. The DNA for the CDR3 is TGTGCCAGCAGCCAAGCAGGGAACACTGAAGCTTTCTTT.

J is TRBJ2-3 and V is TRBV5-6; 11 bases are a match to TRBD2. Looked up from germline, CDR1 is SGHDT and CDR2 is YYEEEE. Losses at the gene ends were 4 bases for V and 1 base for J; bases not matched to a gene: 5. The CDR3 consists of 16 residues. Here the CDR3 DNA reads TGTGCCAGCAGCACGAGACTAGCGGGGCGCACAGATACGCAGTATTTT. It specifies CASSTRLAGRTDTQYF.

V usage is TRBV2 and J usage is TRBJ1-5; D remains ambiguous. Trimming cost V 1 base and J 9 bases, with 7 bases left between them. Germline V gene lookup returns CDR1 SNHLY and CDR2 FYNNEI. The CDR3 extends over 12 amino acids. The DNA of the CDR3 is TGTGCCAGCAGTGAAGATCTGGGGCCCCAGCATTTT. It translates to CASSEDLGPQHF.

The rearrangement links TRBV20-1 to TRBJ1-2; D possibly corresponds to TRBD1 (6 bases). From germline, CDR1 is DFQATT and CDR2 SNEGSKA (reference sequence). V was shortened by 5 bases and J by 2 bases, with 12 bases between the two germline ends. The CDR3 runs 13 residues. The CDR3 here is CSAPRGANYGYTF. For the CDR3, the DNA is TGCAGTGCTCCCCGGGGGGCGAACTATGGCTACACCTTC.

V gene TRBV7-8 combines with J gene TRBJ1-5, with 12 bases that match TRBD1. The CDR3 runs 16 residues. Germline lookup yields CDR1 SGHVS and CDR2 FQNEAQ. J gave up 7 bases and V 5 bases, and 9 bases lay outside the gene matches. The DNA of the CDR3 is TGTGCCAGCAGCCCCTACCGGGACAGGGGGCGACAGCCCCAGCATTTT. It is translated as CASSPYRDRGRQPQHF. The full variable domain, rest sourced from reference TRBV7-8 and TRBJ1-5, is GAGVSQSPRYKVAKRGQDVALRCDPISGHVSLFWYQQALGQGPEFLTYFQNEAQLDKSGLPSDRFFAERPEGSVSTLKIQRTQQEDSAVYLCASSPYRDRGRQPQHFGDGTRLSIL.

The V gene is TRBV19, the J gene TRBJ1-1; 7 positions agree with TRBD1. The trim removed 7 bases at V and 11 bases at J, leaving 10 bases unmatched. The germline gives CDR1 LNHDA, CDR2 SQIVND (reference sequence). There are 12 residues in the CDR3. In nucleotides, the CDR3 is TGTGCCAGTACCCCTCGGGACAGTTCGGCTTTCTTT. Its protein product is CASTPRDSSAFF.

The chain employs TRBV28 and TRBJ1-2, with D possibly matching TRBD1 (5 bases). The length of the CDR3 is 12 residues. The germline gives CDR1 MDHEN, CDR2 SYDVKM. Trimming took 6 bases from V and 8 from J, leaving 13 bases between them. The CDR3 bases are TGTGCCAGCAGGGTTATCGGGGACGGCTACACCTTC. As protein: CASRVIGDGYTF.

The J gene is TRBJ1-5, the V gene TRBV7-2; no clear D. The CDR3 is 13 amino acids. V lost 5 bases and J lost 7, with 12 bases in between. Germline V gene sequence: CDR1 SGHTA, CDR2 FQGNSA. CDR3 DNA: TGTGCCAGCAGCCAAGGGCTTGGGCAGCCCCAGCATTTT. It yields the protein CASSQGLGQPQHF.

The chain couples TRBV20-1 to TRBJ2-7, with D possibly being TRBD1 or TRBD2 (5 bases each). The CDR3 length is 15 residues. In germline, CDR1 is DFQATT, CDR2 SNEGSKA (reference sequence). Trimming took off 1 base at V and 2 bases at J, with 15 bases between the two ends. This CDR3 reads CSARAPGTAPYEQYF. The CDR3 nucleotides are TGCAGTGCTAGAGCGCCCGGGACGGCCCCCTACGAGCAGTACTTC.

In DNA, the CDR3 is TGTGCCATCAGTGAGTCTGCAGGGGGCTATGGCTACACCTTC. Amino acid sequence: CAISESAGGYGYTF. The chain recombines TRBV10-3 with TRBJ1-2; 7 bases map to TRBD1. This CDR3 has 14 amino acids. Germline CDR1 ENHRY, CDR2 SYGVKD. Trimming removed 0 bases from V and 4 bases from J; junction bases left unmatched: 2.

The chain recombines TRBV6-4 with TRBJ1-2; maybe TRBD1 (5 bases). V lost 5 bases and J 4 bases, leaving 14 bases between the germline ends. Germline V gene sequence: CDR1 MRHNA, CDR2 SNTAGT. This CDR3 contains 14 residues. The DNA for the CDR3 is TGTGCCAGCAGTACCGGGACGGAAGCCTATGGCTACACCTTC. Its translation: CASSTGTEAYGYTF.

This clonotype was seen once. V and J are TRBV2 and TRBJ1-5, with D unclear. CDR1 and CDR2 from the germline V gene are SNHLY and FYNNEI. CDR3 size: 15 residues. The germline V and J ends were trimmed by 4 bases and 7 bases, with 17 bases remaining between them. The CDR3 spells CASSGLRTMVQPQHF. As DNA, the CDR3 is TGTGCCAGCAGTGGGTTAAGGACGATGGTACAGCCCCAGCATTTT.

This chain connects TRBV27 to TRBJ2-7, with TRBD1 identical over 8 bases. This CDR3 is built from 13 residues. J lost 7 bases, V lost 3 bases, and 5 bases had no gene match. Germline assignment: CDR1 MNHEY and CDR2 SMNVEV (reference sequence). In DNA form, the CDR3 reads TGTGCCAGCAGTTTGCGGACAGGGTCAGAGCAGTACTTC. It codes for CASSLRTGSEQYF.

In this sample, this clonotype is large. The V gene is TRBV10-3, the J gene TRBJ2-7; D could derive from TRBD1 or TRBD2 (5 bases each). The germline V and J ends were trimmed by 9 bases and 3 bases, with 15 bases remaining between them. The CDR3 runs 13 residues. The germline V gene encodes CDR1 ENHRY and CDR2 SYGVKD. The DNA for the CDR3 is TGTGCCATAGACTCCGGGGCCGACTACGAGCAGTACTTC. Translated, it gives CAIDSGADYEQYF.